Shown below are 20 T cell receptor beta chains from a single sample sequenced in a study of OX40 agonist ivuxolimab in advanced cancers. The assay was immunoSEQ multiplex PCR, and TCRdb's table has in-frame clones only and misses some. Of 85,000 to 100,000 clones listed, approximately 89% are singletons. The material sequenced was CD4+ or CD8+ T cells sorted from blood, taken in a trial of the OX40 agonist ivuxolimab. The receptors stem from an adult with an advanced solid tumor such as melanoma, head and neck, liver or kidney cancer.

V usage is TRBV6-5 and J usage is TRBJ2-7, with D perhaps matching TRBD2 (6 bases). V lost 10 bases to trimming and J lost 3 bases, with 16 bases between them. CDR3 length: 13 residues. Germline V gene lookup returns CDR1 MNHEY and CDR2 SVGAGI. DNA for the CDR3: TGTGCCACCCAAAGGGAGGCCTACTACGAGCAGTACTTC. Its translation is CATQREAYYEQYF.

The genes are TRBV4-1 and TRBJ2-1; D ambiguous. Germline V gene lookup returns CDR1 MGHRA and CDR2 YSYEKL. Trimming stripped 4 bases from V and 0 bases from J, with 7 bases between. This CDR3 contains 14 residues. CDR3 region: CASSLQSSYNEQFF. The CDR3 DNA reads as TGCGCCAGCAGCCTACAGAGCTCCTACAATGAGCAGTTCTTC.

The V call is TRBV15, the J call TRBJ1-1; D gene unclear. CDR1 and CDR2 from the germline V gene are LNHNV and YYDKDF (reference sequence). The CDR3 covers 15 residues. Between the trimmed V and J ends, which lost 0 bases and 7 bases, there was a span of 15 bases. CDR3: CATSRDGGRPLEAFF. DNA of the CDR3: TGTGCCACCAGCAGAGATGGAGGACGGCCACTTGAAGCTTTCTTT.

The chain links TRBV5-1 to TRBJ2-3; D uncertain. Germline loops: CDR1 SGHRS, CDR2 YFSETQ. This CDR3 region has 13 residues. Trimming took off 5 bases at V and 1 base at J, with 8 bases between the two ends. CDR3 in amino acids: CASSDQGTDTQYF. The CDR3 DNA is TGCGCCAGCAGTGACCAGGGCACAGATACGCAGTATTTT.

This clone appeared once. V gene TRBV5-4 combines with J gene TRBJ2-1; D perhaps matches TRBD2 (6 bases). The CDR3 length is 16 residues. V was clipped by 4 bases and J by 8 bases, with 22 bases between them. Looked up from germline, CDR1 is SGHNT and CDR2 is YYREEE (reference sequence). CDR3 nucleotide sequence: TGTGCCAGCAGCCCTGGCGGCGGAGGGGCCATATATGAGCAGTTCTTC. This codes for CASSPGGGGAIYEQFF.

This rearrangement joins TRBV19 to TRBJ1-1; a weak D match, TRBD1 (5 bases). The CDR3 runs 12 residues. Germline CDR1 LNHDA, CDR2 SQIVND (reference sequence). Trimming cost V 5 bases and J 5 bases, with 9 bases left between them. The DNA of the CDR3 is TGTGCCAGTAGTTCCAGGGTGACTGAAGCTTTCTTT. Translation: CASSSRVTEAFF.

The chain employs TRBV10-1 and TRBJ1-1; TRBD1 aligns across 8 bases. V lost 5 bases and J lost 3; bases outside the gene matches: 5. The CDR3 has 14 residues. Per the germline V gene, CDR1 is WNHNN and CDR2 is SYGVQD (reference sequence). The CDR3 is CASSQDRVYTEAFF. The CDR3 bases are TGCGCCAGCAGTCAGGACAGGGTCTACACTGAAGCTTTCTTT.

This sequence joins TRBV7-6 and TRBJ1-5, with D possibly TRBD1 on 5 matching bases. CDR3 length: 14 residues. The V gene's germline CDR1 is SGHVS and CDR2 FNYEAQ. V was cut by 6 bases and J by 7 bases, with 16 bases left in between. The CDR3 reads CASSSQGARQPQHF. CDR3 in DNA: TGTGCCAGCAGTTCTCAAGGGGCGAGACAGCCCCAGCATTTT.

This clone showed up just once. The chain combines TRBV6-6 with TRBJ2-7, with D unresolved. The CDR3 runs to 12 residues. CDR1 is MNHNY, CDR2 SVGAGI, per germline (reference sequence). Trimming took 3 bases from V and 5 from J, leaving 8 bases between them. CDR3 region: CASSYYLNEQYF. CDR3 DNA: TGTGCCAGCAGTTATTACCTCAACGAGCAGTACTTC.

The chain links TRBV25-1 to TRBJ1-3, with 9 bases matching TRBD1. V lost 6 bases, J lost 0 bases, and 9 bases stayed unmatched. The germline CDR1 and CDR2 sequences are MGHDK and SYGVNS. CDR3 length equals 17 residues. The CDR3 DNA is TGTGCCAGCAGCCCTAACACAGGGGGCGCCTCTGGAAACACCATATATTTT. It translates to CASSPNTGGASGNTIYF.

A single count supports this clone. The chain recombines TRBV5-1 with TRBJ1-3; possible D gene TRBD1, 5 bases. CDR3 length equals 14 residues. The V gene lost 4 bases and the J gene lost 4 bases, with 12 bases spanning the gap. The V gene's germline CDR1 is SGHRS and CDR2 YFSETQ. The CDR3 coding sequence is TGCGCCAGCAGCCCGGTGGGACCCGGAAACACCATATATTTT. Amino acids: CASSPVGPGNTIYF.

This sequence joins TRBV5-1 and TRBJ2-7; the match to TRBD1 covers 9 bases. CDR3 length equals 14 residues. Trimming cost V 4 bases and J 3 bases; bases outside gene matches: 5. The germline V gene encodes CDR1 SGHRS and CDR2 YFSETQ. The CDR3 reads CASSIGTGSYEQYF. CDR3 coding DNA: TGCGCCAGCAGCATCGGGACAGGGAGCTACGAGCAGTACTTC.

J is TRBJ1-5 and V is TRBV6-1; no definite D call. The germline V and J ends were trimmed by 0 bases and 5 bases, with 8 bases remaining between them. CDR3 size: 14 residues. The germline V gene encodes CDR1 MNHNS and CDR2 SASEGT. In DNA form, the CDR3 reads TGTGCCAGCAGTGAAGCAGGGTGGGATCAGCCCCAGCATTTT. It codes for CASSEAGWDQPQHF.

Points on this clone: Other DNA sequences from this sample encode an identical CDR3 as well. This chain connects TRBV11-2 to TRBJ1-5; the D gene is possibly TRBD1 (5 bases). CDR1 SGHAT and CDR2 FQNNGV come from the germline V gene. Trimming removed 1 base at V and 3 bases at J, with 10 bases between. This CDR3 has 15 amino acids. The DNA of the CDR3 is TGTGCCAGCAGCTTAGGTCAGGGAAACAATCAGCCCCAGCATTTT. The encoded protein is CASSLGQGNNQPQHF.

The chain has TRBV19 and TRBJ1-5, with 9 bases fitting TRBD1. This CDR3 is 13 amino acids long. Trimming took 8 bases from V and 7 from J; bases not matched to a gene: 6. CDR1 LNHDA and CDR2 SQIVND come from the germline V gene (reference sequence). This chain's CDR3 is CASQDRGGQPQHF. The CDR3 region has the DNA TGTGCCAGTCAGGACAGGGGAGGCCAGCCCCAGCATTTT.

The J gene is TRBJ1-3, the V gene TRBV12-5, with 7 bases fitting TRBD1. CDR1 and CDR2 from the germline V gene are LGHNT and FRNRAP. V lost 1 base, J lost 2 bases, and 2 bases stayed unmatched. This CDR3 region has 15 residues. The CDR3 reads CASGLDGTAGNTIYF. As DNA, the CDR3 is TGTGCTAGTGGTTTGGATGGGACAGCTGGAAACACCATATATTTT.

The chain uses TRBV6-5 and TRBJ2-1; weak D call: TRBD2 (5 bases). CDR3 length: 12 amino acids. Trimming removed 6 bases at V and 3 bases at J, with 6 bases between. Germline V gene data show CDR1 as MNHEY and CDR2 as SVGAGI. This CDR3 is CASRTIYNEQFF. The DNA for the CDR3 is TGTGCCAGCAGGACTATCTACAATGAGCAGTTCTTC.

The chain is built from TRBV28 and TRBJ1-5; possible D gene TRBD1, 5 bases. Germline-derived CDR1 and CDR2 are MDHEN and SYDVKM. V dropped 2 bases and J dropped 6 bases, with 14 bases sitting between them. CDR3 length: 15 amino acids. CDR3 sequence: CASSLQGAAGQPQHF. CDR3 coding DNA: TGTGCCAGCAGTTTACAGGGTGCAGCCGGTCAGCCCCAGCATTTT.

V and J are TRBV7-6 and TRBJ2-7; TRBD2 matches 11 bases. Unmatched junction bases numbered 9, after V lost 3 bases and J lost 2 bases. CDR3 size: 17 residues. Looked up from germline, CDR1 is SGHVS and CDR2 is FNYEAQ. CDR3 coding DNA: TGTGCCAGCAGCTTCGATCCCGGGACTAGCGGCACCTACGAGCAGTACTTC. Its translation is CASSFDPGTSGTYEQYF.

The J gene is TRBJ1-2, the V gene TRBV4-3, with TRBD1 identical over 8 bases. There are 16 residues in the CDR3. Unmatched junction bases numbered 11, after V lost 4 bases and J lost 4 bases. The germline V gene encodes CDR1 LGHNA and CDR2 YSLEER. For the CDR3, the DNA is TGCGCCAGCAGCCCTGGCGACAGGGGCGTCGGCTATGGCTACACCTTC. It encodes CASSPGDRGVGYGYTF.